The 18 T cell receptor beta chains in this list originate from one sample, sequenced in a study of shared T cell receptors in the human thymus. The repertoire was sequenced with immunoSEQ multiplex PCR; TCRdb's copy has only in-frame clones and lacks some. The sample lists hundreds of thousands of clones; around 78% were seen once. This same sample was also taken into another study, of human thymus T cells.

Sample: thymocytes. The receptors stem from a boy under three years old with a congenital heart defect.

The genes are TRBV7-9 and TRBJ2-7, with TRBD2 matching 7 bases. CDR1 and CDR2 (germline): SEHNR, FQNEAQ (reference sequence). This CDR3 has 15 residues. Unmatched junction bases numbered 9, after V lost 5 bases and J lost 2 bases. CDR3 sequence: CASSPRSGKAYEQYF. CDR3 nucleotide sequence: TGTGCCAGCAGCCCCCGCAGCGGGAAGGCCTACGAGCAGTACTTC.

This clone is a singleton in its sample. This sequence joins TRBV6-5 and TRBJ2-7; 9 positions agree with TRBD2. Trimming removed 2 bases from V and 5 bases from J; junction bases left unmatched: 10. This CDR3 is built from 16 residues. Germline V gene lookup returns CDR1 MNHEY and CDR2 SVGAGI. CDR3 in amino acids: CASSYGLAGGPNEQYF. The CDR3 nucleotides are TGTGCCAGCAGTTACGGGTTGGCGGGAGGGCCGAACGAGCAGTACTTC.

The chain recombines TRBV7-8 with TRBJ1-5; TRBD1 agrees at 8 bases. Germline CDR1 SGHVS, CDR2 FQNEAQ. The CDR3 is 14 amino acids. V lost 2 bases and J lost 7; bases outside the gene matches: 4. CDR3 bases: TGTGCCAGCAGCTTATCCAGGGGGCGGCAGCCCCAGCATTTT. Translated: CASSLSRGRQPQHF.

The V call is TRBV4-3, the J call TRBJ2-7; TRBD2 agrees at 11 bases. CDR1 and CDR2 from the germline V gene are LGHNA and YSLEER. The CDR3 is 16 amino acids. Germline trimming cut 0 bases from V and 7 bases from J; bases unmatched to any gene: 8. CDR3 amino acids: CASSQELRLAGKEQYF. The CDR3 coding sequence is TGCGCCAGCAGCCAAGAATTACGACTAGCGGGAAAGGAGCAGTACTTC.

The rearrangement uses TRBV7-9 and TRBJ1-2; D ambiguous. The CDR3 loop spans 12 amino acids. The V end was cut by 2 bases, the J end by 4 bases, with 5 bases between. Germline V CDR1 and CDR2: SEHNR, FQNEAQ (reference sequence). CDR3 sequence reads: CASSLLPYGYTF. The CDR3 DNA sequence: TGTGCCAGCAGCTTACTACCCTATGGCTACACCTTC.

The chain couples TRBV5-1 to TRBJ2-7; the match to TRBD1 covers 8 bases. CDR3 size: 15 residues. J lost 2 bases, V lost 3 bases, and 7 bases had no gene match. Germline CDR1 is SGHRS and CDR2 is YFSETQ. The DNA for the CDR3 is TGCGCCAGCAGCTGCGACAGGGGACCCACCTACGAGCAGTACTTC. Protein: CASSCDRGPTYEQYF.

The V and J genes are TRBV6-5 and TRBJ2-5; D uncertain. In germline, CDR1 is MNHEY, CDR2 SVGAGI. V shed 6 bases and J shed 4 bases, with 6 bases lying between them. This CDR3 is built from 11 residues. The CDR3 spells CASRFRETQYF. CDR3 in DNA: TGTGCCAGCAGATTCCGAGAGACCCAGTACTTC.

The gene calls are TRBV4-3 and TRBJ2-7, with TRBD1 identical over 10 bases. Germline assignment: CDR1 LGHNA and CDR2 YSLEER. With 1 base clipped from V and 4 bases from J, the junction kept 7 bases outside the gene matches. This CDR3 has 16 residues. CDR3 bases: TGCGCCAGCAGCCAAGGGCCGGGACAGGGGACGTACGAGCAGTACTTC. This translates into CASSQGPGQGTYEQYF.

This chain uses TRBV29-1 with TRBJ1-1; D ambiguous. V shed 8 bases and J shed 2 bases, with 18 bases lying between them. CDR1 and CDR2 from the germline V gene are SQVTM and ANQGSEA. The CDR3 length is 14 residues. CDR3 in DNA: TGCAGCCTGGAACGCCATCACAGCAACACTGAAGCTTTCTTT. This translates into CSLERHHSNTEAFF.

The genes are TRBV6-5 and TRBJ1-2, with TRBD1 identical over 10 bases. This CDR3 spans 14 amino acids. Unmatched junction bases numbered 10, after V lost 7 bases and J lost 8 bases. CDR1 and CDR2 (germline): MNHEY, SVGAGI. In nucleotides, the CDR3 is TGTGCCAGCACCCGAGAAGGGACAGGGGAGGGCTACACCTTC. Protein product: CASTREGTGEGYTF.

The chain uses TRBV11-3 and TRBJ2-5; 7 positions match TRBD2. Germline V gene sequence: CDR1 SGHNT, CDR2 YENEEA. The CDR3 loop spans 16 amino acids. Trimming removed 5 bases from V and 5 bases from J; junction bases left unmatched: 14. The CDR3 DNA reads as TGTGCCAGCAGCCCTAGGTGGGGAGGGGCGCGGGAGACCCAGTACTTC. Translating it yields CASSPRWGGARETQYF.

This chain connects TRBV6-4 to TRBJ2-7; 9 bases map to TRBD1. The V gene's germline CDR1 is MRHNA and CDR2 SNTAGT. Trimming at V came to 5 bases and at J to 3 bases, leaving 8 bases not matched to a gene. The CDR3 has 15 amino acids. The CDR3 is CASSTRDRENYEQYF. The CDR3 coding sequence is TGTGCCAGCAGTACTCGGGACAGGGAAAACTACGAGCAGTACTTC.

The chain employs TRBV19 and TRBJ1-5; a weak D match, TRBD1 (5 bases). The CDR3 sequence is 17 residues long. The ends were cut back, 1 base at V and 1 base at J, with 14 bases in the middle. Per germline, CDR1 LNHDA and CDR2 SQIVND (reference sequence). For the CDR3, the DNA is TGTGCCAGTAGTATAGGAAGGAGGGGATGGAGCAATCAGCCCCAGCATTTT. Its translation is CASSIGRRGWSNQPQHF.

This clone was counted only a few times. V and J are TRBV11-3 and TRBJ2-5; D remains unclear. Between the trimmed V and J ends, which lost 2 bases and 5 bases, there was a span of 9 bases. The CDR3 has 13 residues. Looked up from germline, CDR1 is SGHNT and CDR2 is YENEEA. The CDR3 DNA follows: TGTGCCAGCAGCTTATGGCCCGGGGAGACCCAGTACTTC. As protein: CASSLWPGETQYF.

V and J are TRBV28 and TRBJ1-2, with TRBD1 matching 7 bases. Germline CDR1 is MDHEN and CDR2 is SYDVKM. V lost 3 bases and J lost 4; bases outside the gene matches: 5. This CDR3 has 14 residues. DNA of the CDR3: TGTGCCAGCAGTTTTCAGGGGGGTGGCTATGGCTACACCTTC. Translation gives CASSFQGGGYGYTF.

V gene TRBV27 combines with J gene TRBJ2-7, with D possibly being TRBD2 (6 bases). The V end lost 3 bases, the J end lost 5 bases, and 17 bases lay between the germline ends. The CDR3 covers 15 residues. Germline V gene lookup returns CDR1 MNHEY and CDR2 SMNVEV (reference sequence). The CDR3: CASSFPRRESDEQYF. The CDR3 nucleotides read TGTGCCAGCAGTTTCCCAAGGAGGGAGAGTGACGAGCAGTACTTC.

This sequence joins TRBV5-1 and TRBJ2-1; 9 bases match TRBD2. Germline assignment: CDR1 SGHRS and CDR2 YFSETQ. The V and J ends lost 1 base and 8 bases, in that order; junction bases with no gene match: 13. The CDR3 extends over 17 amino acids. CDR3 protein: CASSLPPVAGVTDEQFF. The DNA for the CDR3 is TGCGCCAGCAGCTTGCCGCCCGTAGCGGGAGTGACGGATGAGCAGTTCTTC.

The chain employs TRBV28 and TRBJ1-1; D remains ambiguous. The CDR3 is 14 amino acids. The germline V and J ends were trimmed by 2 bases and 0 bases, with 7 bases remaining between them. The germline V gene has CDR1 MDHEN and CDR2 SYDVKM. The CDR3 DNA is TGTGCCAGCAGTTTAGGGCTTATGAACACTGAAGCTTTCTTT. This sequence encodes CASSLGLMNTEAFF.